This T cell receptor (beta chain) comes out of a study of blood T cell repertoires in COVID-19. At the level of the study: Sites in the United States, Italy and Spain provided acute and convalescent COVID-19 samples.

Under the authors' procedure: Reference gene primer amplification yielded estimated nucleated cell counts. The protocol was immunoSEQ multiplex PCR, while the TCRdb copy is restricted to in-frame clones and leaves out a portion. V, J and clone size are taken as reported in that table, and D and trimming were inferred from the DNA itself. The table includes approximately 90,000 clones, about nine tenths detected once. The TCR sequence derives from a woman older than 75 with acute or convalescent COVID-19. The sequenced sample was peripheral blood.

The CDR3 reads CASSRSTGGVEQYF. The DNA of the CDR3 is TGTGCCAGCTCACGGTCAACAGGGGGCGTCGAGCAGTACTTC. The chain combines TRBV18 with TRBJ2-7; 9 positions match TRBD1. Germline CDR1 is KGHSH and CDR2 is LQKENI. V trimming: 4 bases; J trimming: 6 bases; junction bases outside the gene matches: 7. The CDR3 consists of 14 residues.